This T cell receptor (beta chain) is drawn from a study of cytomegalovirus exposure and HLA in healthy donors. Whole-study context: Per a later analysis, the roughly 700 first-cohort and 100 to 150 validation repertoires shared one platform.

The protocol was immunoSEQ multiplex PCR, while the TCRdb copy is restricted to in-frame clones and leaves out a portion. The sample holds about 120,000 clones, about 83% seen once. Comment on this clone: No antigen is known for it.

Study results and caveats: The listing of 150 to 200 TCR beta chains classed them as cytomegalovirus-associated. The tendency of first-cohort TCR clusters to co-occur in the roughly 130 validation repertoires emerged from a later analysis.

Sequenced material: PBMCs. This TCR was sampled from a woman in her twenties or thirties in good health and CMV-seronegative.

The CDR3 DNA is TGTGCCAGCAGCTCTGGGGCAGGGGGGAACACCGGGGAGCTGTTTTTT. This codes for CASSSGAGGNTGELFF. The chain couples TRBV7-9 to TRBJ2-2; 7 nucleotides match TRBD1. Germline V gives CDR1 SEHNR, CDR2 FQNEAQ (reference sequence). V gave up 4 bases and J gave up 1 base; unmatched junction bases: 6. The CDR3 runs 16 residues.